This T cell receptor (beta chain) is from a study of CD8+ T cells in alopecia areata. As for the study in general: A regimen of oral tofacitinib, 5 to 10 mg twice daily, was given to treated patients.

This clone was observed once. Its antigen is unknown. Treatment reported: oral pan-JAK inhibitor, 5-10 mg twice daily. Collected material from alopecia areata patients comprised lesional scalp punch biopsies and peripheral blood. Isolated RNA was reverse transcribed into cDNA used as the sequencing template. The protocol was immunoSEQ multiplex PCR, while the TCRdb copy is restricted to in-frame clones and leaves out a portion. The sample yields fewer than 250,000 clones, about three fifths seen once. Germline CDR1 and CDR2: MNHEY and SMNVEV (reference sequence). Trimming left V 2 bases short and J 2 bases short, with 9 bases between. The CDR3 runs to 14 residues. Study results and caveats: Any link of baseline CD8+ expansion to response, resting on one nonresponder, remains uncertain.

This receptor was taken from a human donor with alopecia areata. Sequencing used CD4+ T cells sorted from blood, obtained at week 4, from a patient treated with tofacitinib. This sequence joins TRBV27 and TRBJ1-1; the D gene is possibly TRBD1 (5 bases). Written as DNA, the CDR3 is TGTGCCAGCAGTTTAAGGGGAGGAAACACTGAAGCTTTCTTT. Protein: CASSLRGGNTEAFF.